Included here is one T cell receptor beta chain sequence, with context. This clonotype was counted between two and nine times. The antigen it binds to is not known. Qualities for individual bases were not recorded, and no much larger clone is one base off. The library was generated by RACE. TCRdb lists the instrument as NextSeq 500. During library preparation, unique molecular identifiers were attached to individual cDNA molecules so that TCRs could be counted quantitatively and reproducibly. For every blood RNA sample, sequencing covered both the TCR alpha and TCR beta chains. From the authors' description of their analysis: The median number of TCRs per sample was some 100,000, ranging from roughly 23,224 to 690,600. The Decombinator software suite was used to annotate V, J and CDR3 in the TCR reads. For the PS versus PT1 abundance plots, all samples were subsampled to the same number of TCRs (28,000). TCRs were defined as expanded if absent before sensitization and observed at least eight times at the 2-week time point. TCRdb reanalyzed the raw reads on its own, using fastp at Q25 for trimming and MiXCR for clone calling, and kept in-frame beta chains. Rows with one shared CDR3 protein collapse into an entry with the most common genes and DNA. The V and J calls and clone size come from TCRdb's table, not from the authors' own analysis. This sample comprises 50,000 to 70,000 distinct CDR3 sequences, roughly 12% of them detected only once. 2.4% of the sample belongs to the ten largest clones.

In light of the paper, this sample's time point label describes: patch test 3, about 24 weeks after DPC sensitization. Per the publication, the treatment or condition label means: therapeutic diphenylcyclopropenone sensitization with weekly scalp DPC. At each patch-test visit, blood was drawn before the patch test was applied. Eligible patients were aged 18 to 70, diagnosed with alopecia, deemed suitable for DPC therapy, and excluded if pregnant. Total RNA was extracted from unfractionated whole blood collected in Tempus Blood RNA tubes. This sample stems from a study of human T cells and chemical hapten exposure (dated by TCRdb to the early 2020s). For context, the study as a whole: For sensitization, 2% DPC in acetone was applied to a roughly 2 cm by roughly 2 cm area of upper inner arm skin. The libraries were sequenced as a pool, and the TCR yield per sample differed mostly because of small variations in library volumes within the pool. This study followed changes in the peripheral blood TCR repertoire in vivo during primary and secondary sensitization of alopecia patients to the hapten diphenylcyclopropenone (DPC). The mostly female patient cohort included alopecia areata with under or over 50% scalp involvement, alopecia totalis and alopecia universalis. Nearly 30 alopecia patients gave blood for TCR sequencing at one to four time points (pre-sensitization, 2, 6 and 24 weeks). Patch tests used Finn chambers with 0.01% DPC on the upper back, scored after 6 days by International Contact Dermatitis Research Group standards. Blood samples were taken from patients before sensitization (week 0) and then at 2, 6 and about 24 weeks after DPC sensitization. Patients additionally received weekly therapeutic DPC doses to the scalp throughout the approximately 24-week study period. What the authors observed across the whole study: Significantly more large CDR3 similarity clusters were formed by expanded TCRs than by pre-sensitization or healthy control sets, consistent with antigen-driven responses. A positive correlation was found between the number of PT1 expanded TCRs and patch test score, with significance reached at thresholds 8, 16 and 32 but not 4. DPC sensitization did not change the number of TCRs with a frequency above 1 in 1000, and there was no evidence of changes in global repertoire structure. Repeated subsampling changed both the strength of the expansion versus patch-test correlation and the threshold at which the correlation became significant. Because every patient had alopecia, a presumed autoimmune disease, the patients' immune response might differ from that of healthy individuals.

Counted from cysteine to phenylalanine, this CDR3 has 13 amino acids. Only the CDR3 DNA is retained, 39 bases long and in frame from the first base. The germline V gene yields SGHNT for CDR1 and YENEEA for CDR2. V is clipped by 0 bases and J by 6 bases, and the sequence between their germline boundaries is 5 bases long. Sequenced material: whole blood, taken in connection with sensitization to the hapten diphenylcyclopropenone (DPC). The rearrangement combines TRBV11-3 with TRBJ2-2, with the D gene not clear enough to name. This TCR came from a man aged 30 to 39 with alopecia areata. Some clones in this sample may be carry-over from other donors' samples. The CDR3 reads as follows: CASSLEQSGELFF. Read as DNA, the sequence is TGTGCCAGCAGCTTAGAGCAGTCCGGGGAGCTGTTTTTT.